Only a few counts were recorded for the clone carrying this T cell receptor (beta chain). The target antigen is unknown. Amplification yielded TCR beta CDR3 regions, with RNA transcripts as the source. HTBI primers were employed in a first-round RT-PCR of the TCR CDR3. Each CDR3 protein is one row after TCRdb ran MiXCR on the multiplex PCR reads. Of around 700,000 distinct CDR3 sequences listed, about 17% are singletons. The germline gives CDR1 MNHEY, CDR2 SMNVEV (reference sequence). V was pared by 5 bases and J by 4 bases, with 17 bases between. The CDR3 runs to 15 residues. A patient was excluded if there was uncontrolled infection, other autoimmune disease, pregnancy or lactation. Clinical symptoms, serum thyroxine and TRAb, thyroid ultrasound and orbital computed tomography together formed the diagnostic basis. These data originate in a study of T cells in Graves' hyperthyroidism and ophthalmopathy.

Overall study results and limits: Most expanded thyroid clonotypes above 0.001 recurred in blood.

The source is a woman aged 45 to 65 with Graves' hyperthyroidism that later progressed to Graves' ophthalmopathy. The sequenced material came from blood. This chain connects TRBV27 to TRBJ1-2; maybe TRBD1 (5 bases). The chain's CDR3 is CASSPRDGGFYGYTF. In DNA form, the CDR3 reads TGTGCCAGCAGTCCCCGGGACGGAGGATTCTATGGCTACACCTTC.